Listed below are T cell receptor beta chains from one sample, sequenced in a study of shared clonotypes between healthy human individuals. Libraries were prepared by immunoSEQ multiplex PCR; TCRdb keeps only in-frame clonotypes and omits some of them. The sample records some 1,900,000 clones, less than 95% being singletons. Sequences were obtained from naive CD8+ T cells sorted from blood. These TCRs come from a man younger than 35 in good health. CDR3s include the opening cysteine and the closing phenylalanine or tryptophan. The D gene is left open where the match is weak. The size field is filled for only some rows; it gives once, few, many or a size class.

TRBD2	TRBJ2-1	NA	TRBV5-6	TGTGCCAGCAGCTTAGGGCGGGGGGCGCATAATGAGCAGTTCTTC	CASSLGRGAHNEQFF
TRBD2	TRBJ2-5	NA	TRBV10-2	TGCGCCAGCAGTGATCGGACTAGCGGGGTAGAGACCCAGTACTTC	CASSDRTSGVETQYF
NA	TRBJ2-3	NA	TRBV6-5	TGTGCCAGCAGTTCCAAAGGAGCCCCAGATACGCAGTATTTT	CASSSKGAPDTQYF
TRBD1	TRBJ2-1	NA	TRBV6-1	TGTGCCAGCAGTCCATCGGGACAGGTTTACAATGAGCAGTTCTTC	CASSPSGQVYNEQFF
TRBD2	TRBJ2-2	NA	TRBV7-6	TGTGCCAGCAGCTTAGCTCGCGGACTAGCGGAGAACACCGGGGAGCTGTTTTTT	CASSLARGLAENTGELFF
NA	TRBJ2-7	once	TRBV5-4	TGTGCCAGCAGCTTGACGACAGCCGGGGAGCAGTACTTC	CASSLTTAGEQYF
NA	TRBJ2-5	NA	TRBV11-2	TGTGCCAGCAGCAGAAGGGGGGAAAACCAAGAGACCCAGTACTTC	CASSRRGENQETQYF
NA	TRBJ1-2	NA	TRBV27	TGTGCCAGCAGTTTTATCCAGGGGTATGGCTACACCTTC	CASSFIQGYGYTF
TRBD2	TRBJ2-3	NA	TRBV28	TGTGCCAGCAGTTTAAGGCCGGGAGGGGGCACAGATACGCAGTATTTT	CASSLRPGGGTDTQYF
NA	TRBJ1-1	NA	TRBV27	TGTGCCAGCAGTTTGACGGGACACCCAAACACTGAAGCTTTCTTT	CASSLTGHPNTEAFF
NA	TRBJ1-2	NA	TRBV7-9	TGTGCCAGCAGCTTGGGTGAGGGAGGCTATGGCTACGCCTTC	CASSLGEGGYGYAF
TRBD1	TRBJ2-7	NA	TRBV7-9	TGTGCCAGCAGTAGAGTCGGGACAGCGAACTACGAGCAGTACTTC	CASSRVGTANYEQYF
NA	TRBJ2-7	NA	TRBV28	TGTGCCAGCAGTTTCCGGGGCTCCTACGAGCAGTACTTC	CASSFRGSYEQYF
NA	TRBJ1-1	NA	TRBV28	TGTGCCAGCAGTTTAGTTACGGGGCAAGCTTTCTTT	CASSLVTGQAFF
NA	TRBJ2-5	NA	TRBV7-9	TGTGCCAGCAGCGGGGAAGGACAGTTGGAGACCCAGTACTTC	CASSGEGQLETQYF
NA	TRBJ2-7	once	TRBV20-1	TGCAGTGCTAGACATTCCTACGAGCAGTACTTC	CSARHSYEQYF
NA	TRBJ2-7	NA	TRBV12-5	TGTGCTAGTGGTTTGGTATGGGCAGACGAGCAGTACTTC	CASGLVWADEQYF
NA	TRBJ2-3	once	TRBV5-4	TGTGCCAGCAGGTACCAGGGGAGCACAGATACGCAGTATTTT	CASRYQGSTDTQYF
TRBD2	TRBJ2-7	NA	TRBV4-3	TGCGCCAGCAGCCAAGAGGGGGCCACTTTAGCGGGAGGGACCTCCTACGAGCAGTACTTC	CASSQEGATLAGGTSYEQYF
TRBD2	TRBJ2-7	once	TRBV5-1	TGCGCCAGCAGCTTTTGGGAGGGGAACGAGCAGTACTTC	CASSFWEGNEQYF
NA	TRBJ2-7	NA	TRBV4-1	TGCGCCAGCAGCCAGAAGACAGTTCACTACGAGCAGTACTTC	CASSQKTVHYEQYF
NA	TRBJ1-1	NA	TRBV28	TGTGCCAGCAGGATCGAGGAAAACACTGAAGCTTTCTTT	CASRIEENTEAFF
NA	TRBJ2-5	NA	TRBV6-6	TGTGCCAGCTCCCGGTATGACGGGGGGCCCCCAGAGACCCAGTACTTC	CASSRYDGGPPETQYF
NA	TRBJ2-2	NA	TRBV6-4	TGTGCCAGCAGTGACAACCTTAACACCGGGGAGCTGTTTTTT	CASSDNLNTGELFF
TRBD1	TRBJ2-1	NA	TRBV6-6	TGTGCCAGCAGTTCCCCGACAGGGGGGAGCTACAATGAGCAGTTCTTC	CASSSPTGGSYNEQFF
TRBD1	TRBJ2-7	NA	TRBV7-2	TGTGCCCCCGGGACAGGGTGTAACGAGCAGTACTTC	CAPGTGCNEQYF
TRBD1	TRBJ2-7	NA	TRBV6-1	TGTGCCAGCAGTGAATTCCCGGGGACAGGGGGCTACGAGCAGTACTTC	CASSEFPGTGGYEQYF
NA	TRBJ2-1	NA	TRBV7-9	TGTGCCAGCAGCCACCTTCGGTCCTACAATGAGCAGTTCTTC	CASSHLRSYNEQFF
NA	TRBJ2-1	NA	TRBV7-9	TGTGCCAGCAGCTTAGGTCCCGGGCAGTTCTTC	CASSLGPGQFF